This is a list of T cell receptor beta chains from one sample in a study of cytomegalovirus exposure and HLA in healthy donors. Data came from immunoSEQ multiplex PCR; TCRdb stores just in-frame clones and leaves some out. The data contain some 140,000 clones, roughly 80% of them singletons. Specimen: PBMCs. The receptors derive from a man aged 40-49 years in good health and CMV-seronegative. Both conserved end residues are part of each CDR3. A D gene is named only where the DNA matches it firmly. Size tells how often a clone was seen (once, few, many) or the class of an expanded clone, and some rows leave it out.

abundance,v_gene,j_gene,d_gene,len,CDR3nt,CDR3aa
NA,TRBV18,TRBJ2-5,NA,13,TGTGCCAGCTCATCAGGGCACCAAGAGACCCAGTACTTC,CASSSGHQETQYF
few,TRBV7-2,TRBJ2-7,NA,14,TGTGCCAGCAGCGCCCGATGGGCTTCCTACGAGCAGTACTTC,CASSARWASYEQYF
few,TRBV28,TRBJ2-7,NA,16,TGTGCCAGCACCATGGTGGTTGGCGGTGTTTCCTACGAGCAGTACTTC,CASTMVVGGVSYEQYF
NA,TRBV19,TRBJ1-5,NA,14,TGTGCCAGTAGTATGGGGGGTCGGGGTCAGCCCCAGCATTTT,CASSMGGRGQPQHF
NA,TRBV7-3,TRBJ2-1,TRBD2,17,TGTGCCAGCAGCTTATGGGCTAGCGGGACGACCTACAATGAGCAGTTCTTC,CASSLWASGTTYNEQFF
NA,TRBV28,TRBJ2-1,TRBD1,16,TGTGCCAGCAGTACACAGAGGACAGGGGGCTACAATGAGCAGTTCTTC,CASSTQRTGGYNEQFF
NA,TRBV19,TRBJ1-1,NA,16,TGTGCCAGTAGTATAGCCAGGGAAAGCGTGAACACTGAAGCTTTCTTT,CASSIARESVNTEAFF
once,TRBV6-1,TRBJ2-1,TRBD1,15,TGTGCCAGCAGCTACGACAGGGGAGAGTGGAATGAGCAGTTCTTC,CASSYDRGEWNEQFF
NA,TRBV5-4,TRBJ2-7,NA,11,TGTGCCAGCAGCTTCGGAGGAGAGCAGTACTTC,CASSFGGEQYF
once,TRBV7-5,TRBJ2-1,NA,15,TGTGCCAGAAGCTTGACTAGCGGGATAAACAATGAGCAGTTCTTC,CARSLTSGINNEQFF
NA,TRBV7-2,TRBJ2-7,NA,15,TGTGCCAGCAGCTTAGGGGGGCGTCCCTCCTACGAGCAGTACTTC,CASSLGGRPSYEQYF
few,TRBV27,TRBJ1-5,NA,14,TGTGCCAGCAGTTATTCCAGGGGCAATCAGCCCCAGCATTTT,CASSYSRGNQPQHF
NA,TRBV6-6,TRBJ1-1,NA,13,TGTGCCAGCAAGAGGACAGCAGGCACTGAAGCTTTCTTT,CASKRTAGTEAFF
NA,TRBV27,TRBJ1-6,TRBD1,14,TGTGCCAGCAGCCTCCGGGACAGCAATTCACCCCTCCACTTT,CASSLRDSNSPLHF
NA,TRBV5-1,TRBJ2-3,NA,14,TGCGCCAGCACTACCCTTCCTAGCACAGATACGCAGTATTTT,CASTTLPSTDTQYF
NA,TRBV7-9,TRBJ2-1,NA,13,TGTGCCAGCAGCCCCGGGACTTACAATGAGCAGTTCTTC,CASSPGTYNEQFF
NA,TRBV2,TRBJ2-1,TRBD2,14,TGTGCCAAAGCCAGGACTAGCGGGCCCATGGAGCAGTTCTTC,CAKARTSGPMEQFF
NA,TRBV2,TRBJ1-5,TRBD1,12,TGTGCCAGTGGGACAGGGGATCGGCCCCAGCATTTT,CASGTGDRPQHF
NA,TRBV6-9,TRBJ1-6,TRBD1,15,TGTGCCAGCAGCCCCCTCGGACAGGGGTACTCACCCCTCCACTTT,CASSPLGQGYSPLHF
few,TRBV5-1,TRBJ2-5,NA,15,TGCGCCAGCAGCTTGGTACGGTCGGGTTCCGAGACCCAGTACTTC,CASSLVRSGSETQYF
NA,TRBV19,TRBJ1-1,NA,15,TGTGCCAGTAGTATTGCTCACAGGTCACACATTGAAGCTTTCTTT,CASSIAHRSHIEAFF
NA,TRBV19,TRBJ2-5,TRBD1,14,TGTGCCAGTAGTACGGGGACAGGAGGGGAGACCCAGTACTTC,CASSTGTGGETQYF
NA,TRBV2,TRBJ1-1,TRBD1,15,TGTGCCAACACCCCCGGGACAGGGCCAAACACTGAAGCTTTCTTT,CANTPGTGPNTEAFF
NA,TRBV5-1,TRBJ2-5,TRBD1,18,TGCGCCAGCAGCTGGAGGACAGGGTTGGTGGGGGGTCAAGAGACCCAGTACTTC,CASSWRTGLVGGQETQYF
NA,TRBV7-9,TRBJ2-7,NA,14,TGTGCCAGCACCCCCCCGGCCCAGGGAGGCGAGCAGTACTTC,CASTPPAQGGEQYF
NA,TRBV11-2,TRBJ1-2,NA,12,TGTGCCAGCAGCCCCGGGGGGAGAGGCTACACCTTC,CASSPGGRGYTF
NA,TRBV5-1,TRBJ2-7,TRBD2,14,TGCGCCAGCAGCCAAGGGACTAGCGGAGGCGAGCAGTACTTC,CASSQGTSGGEQYF
few,TRBV19,TRBJ2-7,NA,15,TGTGCCAGTAGTTCCGTACGGGGGAGCTCCTACGAGCAGTACTTC,CASSSVRGSSYEQYF
once,TRBV29-1,TRBJ2-2,NA,14,TGCAGCGTACCGGGACTGACGAACACCGGGGAGCTGTTTTTT,CSVPGLTNTGELFF
once,TRBV6-5,TRBJ1-6,NA,14,TGTGCCAGCAGTGACGGGCAGGAGGGTTCACCCCTCCACTTT,CASSDGQEGSPLHF
NA,TRBV5-8,TRBJ2-1,NA,16,TGTGCCAGCAGCTTGGCATCGGGGAGCTCCTACAATGAGCAGTTCTTC,CASSLASGSSYNEQFF
NA,TRBV28,TRBJ1-3,NA,15,TGTGCCAGCAGTACCGGGAGGGAGCAGGGCAACACCATATATTTT,CASSTGREQGNTIYF
NA,TRBV2,TRBJ2-7,TRBD1,12,TGTGCCAGCGGGGACAGGGGAGAGGGGCGGTACTTC,CASGDRGEGRYF
NA,TRBV10-3,TRBJ1-3,NA,16,TGTGCCATCAGTGAGTCCGGCAGGGTTTCTGGAAACACCATATATTTT,CAISESGRVSGNTIYF
NA,TRBV7-3,TRBJ2-7,NA,15,TGTGCCAGCAGCCTACAGGGTTTTAGCTCCTACGAGCAGTACTTC,CASSLQGFSSYEQYF
NA,TRBV5-1,TRBJ2-3,TRBD2,14,TGCGCCAGCACCGATAGCGGGGGATCAGATACGCAGTATTTT,CASTDSGGSDTQYF
NA,TRBV28,TRBJ2-7,TRBD2,15,TGTGCCAGCAGTCCCACTAGCGGGAGGGCCCCCGAGCAGTACTTC,CASSPTSGRAPEQYF
NA,TRBV4-3,TRBJ1-5,NA,16,TGCGCCAGCAGCCAAGATTTCAGGGGTCGCAATCAGCCCCAGCATTTT,CASSQDFRGRNQPQHF
few,TRBV2,TRBJ2-7,NA,13,TGTGCCAGCAGACGGACAGAACGCTACGAGCAGTACTTC,CASRRTERYEQYF
NA,TRBV7-3,TRBJ1-2,TRBD1,12,TGTGCCAGCAGCAAGGCAGGGGGTGGCTACACCTTC,CASSKAGGGYTF
NA,TRBV7-9,TRBJ2-7,TRBD1,14,TGTTCCAGCAGCACCGGGACAGGGTCCTACGAGCAGTACTTC,CSSSTGTGSYEQYF
NA,TRBV27,TRBJ2-7,TRBD1,13,TGTGCCAGCAGTTCTCAGGGGGCGGGCGAGCAGTACTTC,CASSSQGAGEQYF
few,TRBV5-1,TRBJ2-7,TRBD2,16,TGCGCCAGCAGCCCCATAGCGGGAGGCCTATCCTACGAGCAGTACTTC,CASSPIAGGLSYEQYF
NA,TRBV6-5,TRBJ1-1,TRBD1,14,TGTGCCAGCAGAGTTGACAGGGGGGCCACTGAAGCTTTCTTT,CASRVDRGATEAFF
once,TRBV28,TRBJ2-3,TRBD1,17,TGTGCCAGCAGTTTATCAGACAGGGACGGAGACGCAGATACGCAGTATTTT,CASSLSDRDGDADTQYF
NA,TRBV19,TRBJ1-6,TRBD1,18,TGTGCCAGTAGTATATCGGGGGACAGGGAGCTGTATAATTCACCCCTCCACTTT,CASSISGDRELYNSPLHF
NA,TRBV14,TRBJ2-3,NA,15,TGTGCCAGCAGCCAATCCCTCGGTTTCCCAGATACGCAGTATTTT,CASSQSLGFPDTQYF
NA,TRBV7-9,TRBJ2-3,NA,14,TGTGCCAGCAGCTTACCAGGGGGCACAGATACGCAGTATTTT,CASSLPGGTDTQYF
once,TRBV7-6,TRBJ1-1,TRBD1,17,TGTGCCAGCAGCCCGGGACAGGCTAAACCGCTGAACACTGAAGCTTTCTTT,CASSPGQAKPLNTEAFF
NA,TRBV7-9,TRBJ1-2,NA,14,TGTGCCAGCAGCTTAACAGGGAAGGGATATGGCTACACCTTC,CASSLTGKGYGYTF
NA,TRBV18,TRBJ1-1,NA,14,TGTGCCAGCTCACCGGGGGCAGTAGACACTGAAGCTTTCTTT,CASSPGAVDTEAFF